This T cell receptor (beta chain) was identified during a study of PD-1 blockade in classical Hodgkin lymphoma. Measured with immunoSEQ multiplex PCR; TCRdb has only the in-frame clones, and not every one. The sample records about 3,000 clones, more than 60% being singletons. CDR1 is MNHNY, CDR2 SVGAGI, per germline (reference sequence). With V trimmed by 5 bases and J by 2 bases, 7 bases remained unmatched. The CDR3 runs 16 residues. Notes on the study in general: Still unresolved is the cause of the repertoire differences, which may be disease activity or prior therapy. At baseline, newly diagnosed patients reportedly showed less TCR diversity than healthy donors. Complete responders' baseline diversity resembled that of newly diagnosed patients.

This clone was seen only a few times. Its specificity is unknown. Exposure to brentuximab vedotin varied, and each patient had relapsed following autologous stem cell transplantation. The study isolated CD8+ T cells from thawed PBMCs by magnetic negative selection. Best response was recorded as complete response, partial response or progressive disease. Sequencing used CD8+ T cells from blood, obtained at baseline. V usage is TRBV6-6 and J usage is TRBJ2-3, with 10 bases lining up with TRBD1. The source of this sequence is a human donor with classical Hodgkin lymphoma. DNA for the CDR3: TGTGCCAGCAGTATACTAGGGACAGGGGACACAGATACGCAGTATTTT. The encoded protein is CASSILGTGDTDTQYF.